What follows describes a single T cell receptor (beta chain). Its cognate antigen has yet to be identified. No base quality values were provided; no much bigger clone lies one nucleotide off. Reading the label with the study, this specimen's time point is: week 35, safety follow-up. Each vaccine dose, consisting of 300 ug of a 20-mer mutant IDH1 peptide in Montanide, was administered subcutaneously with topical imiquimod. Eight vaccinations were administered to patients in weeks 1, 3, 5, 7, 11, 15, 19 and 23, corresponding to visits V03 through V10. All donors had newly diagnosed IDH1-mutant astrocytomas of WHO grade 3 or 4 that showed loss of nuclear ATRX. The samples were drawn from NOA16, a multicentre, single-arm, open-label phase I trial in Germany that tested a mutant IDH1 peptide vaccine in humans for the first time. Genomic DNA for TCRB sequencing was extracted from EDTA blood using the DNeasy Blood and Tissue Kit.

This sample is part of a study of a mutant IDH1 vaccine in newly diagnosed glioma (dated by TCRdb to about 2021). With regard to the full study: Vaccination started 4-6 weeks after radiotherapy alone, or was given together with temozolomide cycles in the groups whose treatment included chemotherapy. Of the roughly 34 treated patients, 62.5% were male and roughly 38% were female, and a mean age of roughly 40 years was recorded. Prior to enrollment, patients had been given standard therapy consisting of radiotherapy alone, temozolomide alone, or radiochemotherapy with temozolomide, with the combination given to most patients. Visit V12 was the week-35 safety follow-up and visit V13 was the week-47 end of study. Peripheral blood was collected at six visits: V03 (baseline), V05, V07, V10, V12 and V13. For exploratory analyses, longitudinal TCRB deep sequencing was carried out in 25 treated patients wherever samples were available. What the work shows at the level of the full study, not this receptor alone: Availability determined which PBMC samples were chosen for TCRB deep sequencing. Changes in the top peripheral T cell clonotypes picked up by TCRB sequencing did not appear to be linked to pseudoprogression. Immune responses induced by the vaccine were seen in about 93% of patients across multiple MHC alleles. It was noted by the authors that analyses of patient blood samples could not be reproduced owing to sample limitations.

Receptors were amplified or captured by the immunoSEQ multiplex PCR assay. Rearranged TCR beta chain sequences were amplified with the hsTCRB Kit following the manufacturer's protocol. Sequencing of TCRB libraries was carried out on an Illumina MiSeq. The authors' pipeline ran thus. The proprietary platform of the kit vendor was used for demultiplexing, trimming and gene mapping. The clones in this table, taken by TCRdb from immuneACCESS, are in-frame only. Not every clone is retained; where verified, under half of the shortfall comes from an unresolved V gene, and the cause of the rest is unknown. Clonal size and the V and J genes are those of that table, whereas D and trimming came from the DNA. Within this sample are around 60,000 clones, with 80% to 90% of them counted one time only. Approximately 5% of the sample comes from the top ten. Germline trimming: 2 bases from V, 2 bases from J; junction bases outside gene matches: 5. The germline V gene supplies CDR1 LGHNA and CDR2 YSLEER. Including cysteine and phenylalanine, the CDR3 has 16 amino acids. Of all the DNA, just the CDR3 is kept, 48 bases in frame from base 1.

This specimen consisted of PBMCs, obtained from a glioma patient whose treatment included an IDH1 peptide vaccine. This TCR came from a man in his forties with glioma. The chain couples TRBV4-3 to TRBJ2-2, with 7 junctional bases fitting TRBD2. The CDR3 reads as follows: CASSQLSGLNTGELFF. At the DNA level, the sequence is TGCGCCAGCAGCCAACTTAGCGGGCTCAACACCGGGGAGCTGTTTTTT.